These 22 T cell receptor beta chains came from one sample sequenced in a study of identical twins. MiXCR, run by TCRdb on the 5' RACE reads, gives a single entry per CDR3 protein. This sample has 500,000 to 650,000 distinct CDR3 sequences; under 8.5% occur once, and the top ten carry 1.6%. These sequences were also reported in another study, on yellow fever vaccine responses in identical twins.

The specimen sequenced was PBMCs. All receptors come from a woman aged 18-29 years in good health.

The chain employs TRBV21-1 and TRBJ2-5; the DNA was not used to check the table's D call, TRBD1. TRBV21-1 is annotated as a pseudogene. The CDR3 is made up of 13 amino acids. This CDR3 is CASSRGRQETQYF. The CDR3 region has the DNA TGTGCCAGCAGCAGGGGCAGACAAGAGACCCAGTACTTC.

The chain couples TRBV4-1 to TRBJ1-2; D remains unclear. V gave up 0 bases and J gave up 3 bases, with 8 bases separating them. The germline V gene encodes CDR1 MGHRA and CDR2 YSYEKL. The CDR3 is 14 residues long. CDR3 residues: CASSQDTADYGYTF. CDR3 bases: TGCGCCAGCAGCCAAGATACGGCAGACTATGGCTACACCTTC.

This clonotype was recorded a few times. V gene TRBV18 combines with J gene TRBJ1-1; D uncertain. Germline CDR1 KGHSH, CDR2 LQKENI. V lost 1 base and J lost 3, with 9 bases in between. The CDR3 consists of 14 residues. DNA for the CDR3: TGTGCCAGCTCACCACGTCAGGTAGACACTGAAGCTTTCTTT. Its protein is CASSPRQVDTEAFF.

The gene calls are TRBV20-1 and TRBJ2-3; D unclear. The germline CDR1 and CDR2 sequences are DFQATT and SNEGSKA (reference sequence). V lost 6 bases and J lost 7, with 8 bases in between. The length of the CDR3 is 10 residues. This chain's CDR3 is CSARRNTQYF. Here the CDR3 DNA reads TGCAGTGCCCGACGAAATACGCAGTATTTT.

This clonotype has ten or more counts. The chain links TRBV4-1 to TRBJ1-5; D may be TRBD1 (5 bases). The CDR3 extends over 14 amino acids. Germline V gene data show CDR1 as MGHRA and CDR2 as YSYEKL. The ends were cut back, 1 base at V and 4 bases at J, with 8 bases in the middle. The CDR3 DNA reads TGCGCCAGCAGCCAAGGGGCAGGGAATCAGCCCCAGCATTTT. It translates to CASSQGAGNQPQHF.

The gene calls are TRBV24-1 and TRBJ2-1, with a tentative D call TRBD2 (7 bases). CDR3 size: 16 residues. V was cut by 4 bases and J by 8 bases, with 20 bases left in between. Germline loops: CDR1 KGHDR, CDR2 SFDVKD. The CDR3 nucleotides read TGTGCCACCAGTGACCCCGAGGGGGGGCCAGGCTATGAGCAGTTCTTC. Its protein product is CATSDPEGGPGYEQFF.

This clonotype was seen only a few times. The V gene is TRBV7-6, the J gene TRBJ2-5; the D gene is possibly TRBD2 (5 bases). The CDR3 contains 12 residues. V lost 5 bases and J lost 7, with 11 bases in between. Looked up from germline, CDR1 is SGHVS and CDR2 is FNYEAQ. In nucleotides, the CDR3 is TGTGCCAGCAGCACCCCCCGGGGGACCCAGTACTTC. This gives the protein CASSTPRGTQYF. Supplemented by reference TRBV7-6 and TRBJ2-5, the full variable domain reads GAGVSQSPRYKVTKRGQDVALRCDPISGHVSLYWYRQALGQGPEFLTYFNYEAQQDKSGLPNDRFSAERPEGSISTLTIQRTEQRDSAMYRCASSTPRGTQYFGPGTRLLVL.

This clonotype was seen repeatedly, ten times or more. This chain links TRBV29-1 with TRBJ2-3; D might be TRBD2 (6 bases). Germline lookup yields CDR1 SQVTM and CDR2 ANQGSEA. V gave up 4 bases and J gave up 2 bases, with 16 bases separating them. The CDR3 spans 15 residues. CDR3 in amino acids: CSVVRGGGITDTQYF. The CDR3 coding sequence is TGCAGCGTTGTTCGAGGCGGAGGGATCACAGATACGCAGTATTTT.

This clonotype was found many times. CDR3 in amino acids: CASSLLPGLAGEETQYF. In DNA, the CDR3 is TGTGCCAGCAGCTTACTCCCGGGACTAGCGGGGGAAGAGACCCAGTACTTC. The chain employs TRBV7-2 and TRBJ2-5; 14 bases are a match to TRBD2. Germline loops: CDR1 SGHTA, CDR2 FQGNSA. The ends lost 2 bases at V and 3 bases at J; junction bases unmatched: 5. The CDR3 sequence is 17 residues long.

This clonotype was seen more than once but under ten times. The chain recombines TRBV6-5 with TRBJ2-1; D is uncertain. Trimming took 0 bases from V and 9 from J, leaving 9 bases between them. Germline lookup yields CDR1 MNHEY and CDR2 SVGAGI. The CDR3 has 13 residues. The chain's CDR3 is CASSYSTVSEQFF. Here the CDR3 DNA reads TGTGCCAGCAGTTACTCTACAGTAAGTGAGCAGTTCTTC.

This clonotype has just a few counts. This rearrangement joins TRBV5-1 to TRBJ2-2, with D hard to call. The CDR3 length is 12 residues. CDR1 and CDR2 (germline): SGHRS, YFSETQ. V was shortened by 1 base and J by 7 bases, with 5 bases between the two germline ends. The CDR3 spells CASSLNFGELFF. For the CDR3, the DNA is TGCGCCAGCAGCTTGAATTTCGGGGAGCTGTTTTTT.

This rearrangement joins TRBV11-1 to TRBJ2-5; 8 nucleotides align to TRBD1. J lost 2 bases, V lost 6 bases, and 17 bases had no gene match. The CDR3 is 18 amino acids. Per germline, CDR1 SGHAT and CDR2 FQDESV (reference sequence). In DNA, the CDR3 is TGTGCCAGCAGGGGTACCGGGACAGGTCTCAGAGGGCAAGAGACCCAGTACTTC. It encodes CASRGTGTGLRGQETQYF. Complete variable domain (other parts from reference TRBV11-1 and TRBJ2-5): EAEVAQSPRYKITEKSQAVAFWCDPISGHATLYWYRQILGQGPELLVQFQDESVVDDSQLPKDRFSAERLKGVDSTLKIQPAELGDSAMYLCASRGTGTGLRGQETQYFGPGTRLLVL.

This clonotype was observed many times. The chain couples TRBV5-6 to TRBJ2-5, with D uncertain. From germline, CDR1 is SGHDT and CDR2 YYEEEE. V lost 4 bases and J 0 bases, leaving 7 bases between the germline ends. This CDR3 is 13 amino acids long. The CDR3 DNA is TGTGCCAGCAGCCCCTCAGACCAAGAGACCCAGTACTTC. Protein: CASSPSDQETQYF.

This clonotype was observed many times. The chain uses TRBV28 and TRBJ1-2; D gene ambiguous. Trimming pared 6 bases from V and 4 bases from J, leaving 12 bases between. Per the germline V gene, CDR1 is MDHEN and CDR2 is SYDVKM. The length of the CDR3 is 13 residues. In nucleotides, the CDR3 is TGTGCCAGCAGCCAACTCTCATCCTATGGCTACACCTTC. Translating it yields CASSQLSSYGYTF.

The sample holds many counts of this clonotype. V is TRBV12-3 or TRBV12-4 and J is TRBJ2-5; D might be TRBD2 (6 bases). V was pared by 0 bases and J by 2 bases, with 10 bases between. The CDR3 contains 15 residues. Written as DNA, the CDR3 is TGTGCCAGCAGTTTAGCCCCGACTAGACAAGAGACCCAGTACTTC. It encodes CASSLAPTRQETQYF.

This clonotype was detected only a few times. This chain's CDR3 is CASSEFGREPGGANVLTF. The DNA for the CDR3 is TGCGCCAGCAGTGAGTTTGGGCGGGAGCCTGGAGGGGCCAACGTCCTGACTTTC. The V and J genes are TRBV10-2 and TRBJ2-6, with TRBD2 identical over 7 bases. This CDR3 region has 18 residues. From germline, CDR1 is WSHSY and CDR2 SAAADI. The V and J ends lost 1 base and 4 bases, in that order; junction bases with no gene match: 10.

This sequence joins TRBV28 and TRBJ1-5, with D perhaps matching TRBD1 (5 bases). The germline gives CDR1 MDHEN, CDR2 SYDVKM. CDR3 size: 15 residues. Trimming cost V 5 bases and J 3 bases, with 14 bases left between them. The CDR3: CASSTPGTDNQPQHF. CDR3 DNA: TGTGCCAGCAGTACGCCCGGGACGGACAATCAGCCCCAGCATTTT.

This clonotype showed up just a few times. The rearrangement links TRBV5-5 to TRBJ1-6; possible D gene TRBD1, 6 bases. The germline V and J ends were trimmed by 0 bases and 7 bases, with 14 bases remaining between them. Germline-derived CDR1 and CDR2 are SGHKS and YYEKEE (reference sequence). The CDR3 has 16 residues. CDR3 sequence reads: CASSLGQGIVNSPLHF. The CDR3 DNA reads TGTGCCAGCAGCTTGGGCCAGGGGATTGTGAATTCACCCCTCCACTTT.

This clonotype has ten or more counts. The CDR3 region is CATSREPGIVNTEAFF. Here the CDR3 DNA reads TGTGCCACCAGCAGAGAGCCAGGGATTGTGAACACTGAAGCTTTCTTT. V is TRBV15 and J is TRBJ1-1; possibly TRBD1 for D (5 bases). The CDR3 runs 16 residues. V lost 0 bases, J lost 0 bases, and 11 bases lay in between. Per the germline V gene, CDR1 is LNHNV and CDR2 is YYDKDF (reference sequence). Full variable domain (remainder filled in from reference TRBV15 and TRBJ1-1): DAMVIQNPRYQVTQFGKPVTLSCSQTLNHNVMYWYQQKSSQAPKLLFHYYDKDFNNEADTPDNFQSRRPNTSFCFLDIRSPGLGDTAMYLCATSREPGIVNTEAFFGQGTRLTVV.

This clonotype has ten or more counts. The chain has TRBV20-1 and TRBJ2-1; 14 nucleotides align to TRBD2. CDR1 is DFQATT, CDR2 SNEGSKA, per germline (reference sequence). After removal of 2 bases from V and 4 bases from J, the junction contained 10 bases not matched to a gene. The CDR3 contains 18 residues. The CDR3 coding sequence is TGCAGTGCTAGAACAACCGGGACTAGCGGGGGATTTTACAATGAGCAGTTCTTC. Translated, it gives CSARTTGTSGGFYNEQFF.

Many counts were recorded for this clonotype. CDR3 sequence (DNA): TGCAGTGCTAGGGATAGCGGGAGTTTTCATGAGCAGTTCTTC. This sequence encodes CSARDSGSFHEQFF. The gene calls are TRBV20-1 and TRBJ2-1; 9 positions agree with TRBD2. The CDR3 covers 14 residues. From germline, CDR1 is DFQATT and CDR2 SNEGSKA (reference sequence). After removal of 3 bases from V and 8 bases from J, the junction contained 8 bases not matched to a gene.

This chain's CDR3 is CASSLAGGWEPAYEQYF. The CDR3 coding sequence is TGTGCCAGCAGCTTAGCGGGTGGGTGGGAACCTGCCTACGAGCAGTACTTC. V gene TRBV7-6 combines with J gene TRBJ2-7, with D unclear. V was pared by 0 bases and J by 2 bases, with 17 bases between. The CDR3 contains 17 residues. Germline CDR1 reads SGHVS; CDR2 reads FNYEAQ. The variable domain in full, completed from reference TRBV7-6 and TRBJ2-7, reads GAGVSQSPRYKVTKRGQDVALRCDPISGHVSLYWYRQALGQGPEFLTYFNYEAQQDKSGLPNDRFSAERPEGSISTLTIQRTEQRDSAMYRCASSLAGGWEPAYEQYFGPGTRLTVT.